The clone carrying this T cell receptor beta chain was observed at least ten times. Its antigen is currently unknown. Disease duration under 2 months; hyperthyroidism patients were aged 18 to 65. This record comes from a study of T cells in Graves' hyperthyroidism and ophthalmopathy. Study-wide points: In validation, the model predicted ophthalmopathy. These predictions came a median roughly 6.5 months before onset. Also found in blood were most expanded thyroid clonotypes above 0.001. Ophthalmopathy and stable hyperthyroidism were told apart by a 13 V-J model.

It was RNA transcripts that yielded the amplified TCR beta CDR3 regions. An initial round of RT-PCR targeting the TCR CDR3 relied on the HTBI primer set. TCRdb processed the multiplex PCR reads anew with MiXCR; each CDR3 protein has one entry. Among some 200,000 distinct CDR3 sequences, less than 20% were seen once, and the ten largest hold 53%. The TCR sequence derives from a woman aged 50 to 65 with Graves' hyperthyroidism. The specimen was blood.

The CDR3 DNA reads TGTGCCAGCAGCTTCTTAAGGGGTGACACTGAAGCTTTCTTT. Amino acid sequence: CASSFLRGDTEAFF. The chain recombines TRBV7-2 with TRBJ1-1, with D tentatively TRBD1 (5 bases). V lost 3 bases to trimming and J lost 3 bases, with 11 bases between them. There are 14 residues in the CDR3. CDR1 is SGHTA, CDR2 FQGNSA, per germline. The whole variable domain, remainder taken from reference TRBV7-2 and TRBJ1-1, is GAGVSQSPSNKVTEKGKDVELRCDPISGHTALYWYRQSLGQGLEFLIYFQGNSAPDKSGLPSDRFSAERTGGSVSTLTIQRTQQEDSAVYLCASSFLRGDTEAFFGQGTRLTVV.